The source of this T cell receptor beta chain is a study of T cell repertoires in cytomegalovirus infection (dated by TCRdb to between 2019 and 2020). Background on the whole study: The peptide stimulations were aimed at well-studied HLA-B-restricted epitopes as well as recently identified HLA-C-restricted CMV epitopes, whose presentation resists viral immunomodulation. Donor HLA type was relevant to the analysis, because carriage of CMV infection together with the matching HLA type was indicated by public TCR beta signatures. The paper's findings and limits, for the study overall: Cumulative frequency of public TCR beta family members discriminated carriers of CMV infection plus the relevant HLA type in this cohort and an independent roughly 330-donor cohort. The ex vivo response was dominated by HLA-C-restricted CMV-specific TCR beta clonotypes, which also provided the single most frequent clonotype in two of eight donors.

V was cut back by 11 bases and J by 3 bases, leaving a gap of 13 bases between them. As encoded in the germline V gene (reference sequence), CDR1 is SEHNR while CDR2 is FQNEAQ. Measured from the cysteine to the phenylalanine, the CDR3 is 12 residues long. Only the CDR3 DNA is retained, 36 bases long and in frame from the first base. This clonotype appeared a few times. Its binding antigen is unknown. The input lacks base qualities; no much larger clone sits a single base away. The treatment or condition label, as the study defines it: in vitro stimulation with specific CMV peptide epitopes to enrich CMV-specific T cells. Instrument on record: Illumina HiSeq 1500. TCRdb reprocessing: public reads trimmed at Q25 with fastp, clones called with MiXCR, in-frame beta chains kept. Rows are unified per CDR3 protein, each entry keeping the most common DNA and genes. The sample table shows some 920,000 distinct CDR3 sequences, and roughly 30% are seen once. Together, the top ten hold around 15% of the sample.

The TCR was taken from a human donor in good health (CMV status not recorded). Some clones in this sample may be carry-over from other donors' samples. The sequenced sample was cultured CD8+ T cells from PBMCs, obtained from culture after CMV antigen stimulation. The V gene is TRBV7-9 and the J gene is TRBJ2-5, with no reliable assignment of the D segment. The base sequence is TGTGCCTCACGGAACAGCGAAGAGACCCAGTACTTC. It specifies CASRNSEETQYF.